The next 2 T cell receptor beta chains were all read from a single sample in a study of blood T cell repertoires in COVID-19. TCRdb keeps only in-frame clones here, not all; method: immunoSEQ multiplex PCR. The sample consists of some 250,000 clones, roughly 83% of them appearing once. The specimen was peripheral blood. The receptor source for this set is a man aged 80 or over with acute or convalescent COVID-19.

The chain carries TRBV2 and TRBJ1-2; 7 nucleotides agree with TRBD1. V was clipped by 5 bases and J by 1 base; unmatched bases: 7. CDR3 size: 15 residues. Germline V gene sequence: CDR1 SNHLY, CDR2 FYNNEI. The CDR3 loop reads CASSLDRTINYGYTF. The CDR3 DNA sequence: TGTGCCAGCAGTTTGGACAGGACGATTAACTATGGCTACACCTTC. The complete variable domain, with remaining parts taken from reference TRBV2 and TRBJ1-2, reads EPEVTQTPSHQVTQMGQEVILRCVPISNHLYFYWYRQILGQKVEFLVSFYNNEISEKSEIFDDQFSVERPDGSNFTLKIRSTKLEDSAMYFCASSLDRTINYGYTFGSGTRLTVV.

This clone appeared once. This chain connects TRBV11-3 to TRBJ1-1; 8 positions agree with TRBD1. This CDR3 has 13 residues. Germline-derived CDR1 and CDR2 are SGHNT and YENEEA. V lost 6 bases and J lost 3; bases outside the gene matches: 3. The DNA for the CDR3 is TGTGCCAGCAGTTCGGACAGGGACACTGAAGCTTTCTTT. This encodes CASSSDRDTEAFF.